These 26 T cell receptor beta chains share one sample of origin, sequenced in a study of regulatory T cells in long-lasting Graves disease. Specified time point: newly diagnosed GD, antithyroid drugs for less than 3 months. After RNA was extracted from PBMCs, the TCR library was made from it. To make TCR beta libraries, researchers used iRepertoire HTBI primers and Arm-PCR of CDR3 regions. TCRdb re-called the multiplex PCR reads with MiXCR, one entry per CDR3 protein. The table includes over 350,000 distinct CDR3 sequences, about 14% detected once. These sequences were also reported in another study, on T cells in Graves' hyperthyroidism and ophthalmopathy.

The sample in question was peripheral blood mononuclear cells (PBMCs), obtained at new diagnosis, from a patient treated with antithyroid drugs. The receptors stem from a woman between 45 and 65 years old with Graves disease.

As regards this clonotype: A far larger clone lies a single base away; this is likely a read error. The chain has TRBV28 and TRBJ2-5; TRBD2 matches 7 bases. Looked up from germline, CDR1 is MDHEN and CDR2 is SYDVKM. V shed 4 bases, J shed 2 bases, and the junction held 4 bases outside the gene matches. The CDR3 has 14 residues. The DNA for the CDR3 is TGTGCCAGCAGTTCTTCTAGCGGACAAGAGACCCAGTACTTC. Amino acid sequence: CASSSSSGQETQYF.

This clonotype was observed a handful of times. CDR3 bases: TGTGCCAGCAGCTTTAGCGGGAGTATCGGGGAGCTGTTTTTT. Protein sequence: CASSFSGSIGELFF. The chain joins TRBV7-2 to TRBJ2-2; 9 bases align to TRBD2. The CDR3 is 14 residues long. CDR1 is SGHTA and CDR2 is FQGNSA in the germline V gene. V dropped 3 bases and J dropped 7; count of bases not matched to a gene: 3.

The chain employs TRBV7-8 and TRBJ1-3; D is unresolved. The V and J ends lost 7 bases and 0 bases respectively, with 16 bases between them. The CDR3 contains 16 residues. Germline values: CDR1 SGHVS, CDR2 FQNEAQ. CDR3 sequence: CASTRARAHSGNTIYF. As DNA, the CDR3 is TGTGCCAGCACCCGAGCCCGGGCCCACTCTGGAAACACCATATATTTT.

This chain joins TRBV9 and TRBJ2-1; perhaps TRBD2 as D (5 bases). This CDR3 region has 14 residues. Germline CDR1 SGDLS, CDR2 YYNGEE. Trimming stripped 5 bases from V and 0 bases from J, with 9 bases between. CDR3 bases: TGTGCCAGCAGTAAAGGGAGCTCCTACAATGAGCAGTTCTTC. Encoded protein: CASSKGSSYNEQFF.

There are many counts of this clonotype. The chain has TRBV5-1 and TRBJ2-3; D gene uncertain. The CDR3 loop spans 11 amino acids. Trimming took off 1 base at V and 6 bases at J, with 3 bases between the two ends. Per germline, CDR1 SGHRS and CDR2 YFSETQ. For the CDR3, the DNA is TGCGCCAGCAGCTTGATCGATACGCAGTATTTT. The encoded protein is CASSLIDTQYF.

This clonotype was counted at least ten times. This rearrangement joins TRBV28 to TRBJ2-7; 8 positions agree with TRBD1. The CDR3 is made up of 15 amino acids. Trimming took 6 bases from V and 3 from J; bases not matched to a gene: 10. Germline V CDR1 and CDR2: MDHEN, SYDVKM. The CDR3: CASRKTGGRVYEQYF. The CDR3 DNA is TGTGCCAGCAGAAAAACAGGGGGAAGGGTCTACGAGCAGTACTTC.

Ten or more counts support this clonotype. V and J are TRBV6-1 and TRBJ1-1, with D unclear. V was pared by 3 bases and J by 1 base, with 6 bases between. This CDR3 comprises 13 residues. Germline V gene sequence: CDR1 MNHNS, CDR2 SASEGT. In DNA, the CDR3 is TGTGCCAGCAGTGACGACGGGAACACTGAAGCTTTCTTT. This gives the protein CASSDDGNTEAFF.

This clonotype was found many times. This chain connects TRBV5-5 to TRBJ2-1; TRBD2 matches at 16 bases. Germline-derived CDR1 and CDR2 are SGHKS and YYEKEE (reference sequence). The CDR3 spans 21 residues. The junction had 11 bases not matched to a gene; V was cut back by 0 bases and J by 2 bases. In DNA form, the CDR3 reads TGTGCCAGCAGCTTGGCCAACACAAGGGGACTAGCGGGAGGGCCCTACAATGAGCAGTTCTTC. Protein sequence: CASSLANTRGLAGGPYNEQFF.

This clonotype has at least ten counts. The CDR3 DNA sequence: TGTGCCAGCGGACAGGGACTAGCGGGAGTGGGTGAGCAGTTCTTC. It codes for CASGQGLAGVGEQFF. This rearrangement joins TRBV2 to TRBJ2-1; 14 bases line up with TRBD2. This CDR3 is 15 amino acids long. The V gene's germline CDR1 is SNHLY and CDR2 FYNNEI. The V segment lost 8 bases and the J segment 9 bases; nucleotides outside the gene matches: 9.

This clonotype was observed a handful of times. The chain has TRBV15 and TRBJ1-5; weak D call: TRBD1 (5 bases). From germline, CDR1 is LNHNV and CDR2 YYDKDF (reference sequence). The CDR3 length is 16 residues. The V and J ends lost 3 bases and 4 bases respectively, with 16 bases between them. The chain's CDR3 is CATSRRARADNQPQHF. CDR3 sequence (DNA): TGTGCCACCAGCAGGAGGGCCAGGGCGGATAATCAGCCCCAGCATTTT.

This clonotype was seen many times. The V gene is TRBV7-9, the J gene TRBJ2-7, with D perhaps matching TRBD2 (6 bases). The CDR3 runs 15 residues. The germline CDR1 and CDR2 sequences are SEHNR and FQNEAQ (reference sequence). Deletions cut 3 bases from V and 2 bases from J, with 14 bases between. The CDR3 DNA sequence: TGTGCCAGCAGCTTGTCTAGCGATACTCCCTACGAGCAGTACTTC. This translates into CASSLSSDTPYEQYF. Full variable domain (outside the CDR3, taken from reference TRBV7-9 and TRBJ2-7): DTGVSQNPRHKITKRGQNVTFRCDPISEHNRLYWYRQTLGQGPEFLTYFQNEAQLEKSRLLSDRFSAERPKGSFSTLEIQRTEQGDSAMYLCASSLSSDTPYEQYFGPGTRLTVT.

This clonotype appeared many times. The chain recombines TRBV27 with TRBJ2-1; 10 bases line up with TRBD1. This CDR3 spans 14 amino acids. Trimming took 5 bases from V and 7 from J; bases not matched to a gene: 5. CDR1 and CDR2 (germline): MNHEY, SMNVEV (reference sequence). CDR3: CASSPPGQGNEQFF. The CDR3 coding sequence is TGTGCCAGCAGTCCCCCGGGACAGGGGAATGAGCAGTTCTTC.

This clonotype turned up a few times. V gene TRBV20-1 combines with J gene TRBJ2-1, with 12 bases aligning to TRBD2. CDR3 length: 17 amino acids. Germline trimming cut 3 bases from V and 4 bases from J; bases unmatched to any gene: 10. CDR1 is DFQATT and CDR2 is SNEGSKA in the germline V gene (reference sequence). CDR3 amino acids: CSARTRTSGETYNEQFF. The CDR3 bases are TGCAGTGCTAGGACCCGGACTAGCGGGGAAACATACAATGAGCAGTTCTTC.

This clonotype has at least ten counts. The V gene is TRBV6-1, the J gene TRBJ2-7; D not certain. Germline values: CDR1 MNHNS, CDR2 SASEGT. The CDR3 covers 14 residues. V lost 7 bases and J 3 bases, leaving 16 bases between the germline ends. CDR3 bases: TGTGCCAGCATCGGCAGCCACCCCCTCTACGAGCAGTACTTC. Translation: CASIGSHPLYEQYF.

This clonotype was detected only a few times. The chain couples TRBV13 to TRBJ2-7; TRBD2 matches 9 bases. The V gene end was trimmed by 1 base and the J gene end by 1 base; junction bases not matched to a gene: 5. The CDR3 totals 16 residues. CDR1 is PRHDT and CDR2 is FYEKMQ in the germline V gene (reference sequence). The CDR3 DNA is TGTGCCAGCAGCTTAGAGGTGGCGGGAGGGTCCTACGAGCAGTACTTC. Amino acid sequence: CASSLEVAGGSYEQYF. The variable domain in full, completed from reference TRBV13 and TRBJ2-7, reads AAGVIQSPRHLIKEKRETATLKCYPIPRHDTVYWYQQGPGQDPQFLISFYEKMQSDKGSIPDRFSAQQFSDYHSELNMSSLELGDSALYFCASSLEVAGGSYEQYFGPGTRLTVT.

This clonotype was detected only a few times. At one boundary the junction diverges from the germline segment, which might be a read error. This chain links TRBV30 with TRBJ2-7, with 8 bases aligning to TRBD1. Germline CDR1 GTSNPN, CDR2 SVGIG (reference sequence). The length of the CDR3 is 15 residues. The CDR3 sequence: CTWTTGTGIIYEQYF. The CDR3 nucleotides read TGTACCTGGACTACCGGGACAGGCATCATCTACGAGCAGTACTTC.

The V call is TRBV27, the J call TRBJ2-1; 15 bases align to TRBD2. V lost 4 bases and J lost 1; bases outside the gene matches: 5. Per the germline V gene, CDR1 is MNHEY and CDR2 is SMNVEV (reference sequence). This CDR3 contains 18 residues. CDR3: CASSSGTSGRLSYNEQFF. The DNA of the CDR3 is TGTGCCAGCAGTTCCGGGACTAGCGGGAGGTTATCCTACAATGAGCAGTTCTTC.

The chain joins TRBV6-9 to TRBJ2-1, with TRBD2 matching over 11 bases. This CDR3 has 22 amino acids. V lost 3 bases and J lost 0; bases outside the gene matches: 19. The germline V gene has CDR1 MNHGY and CDR2 SVAAGI. CDR3 region: CASSYVLAGGPVNVYSYNEQFF. The CDR3 DNA is TGTGCCAGCAGTTACGTTCTAGCGGGAGGACCTGTTAACGTATACTCCTACAATGAGCAGTTCTTC.

This clonotype showed up just a few times. The chain carries TRBV5-1 and TRBJ2-7, with unresolved D. The CDR3 consists of 15 residues. Germline V gene lookup returns CDR1 SGHRS and CDR2 YFSETQ. V was trimmed by 0 bases and J by 4 bases, leaving 14 bases between them. This chain's CDR3 is CASSLGLGQIYEQYF. CDR3 DNA: TGCGCCAGCAGCTTGGGTCTTGGGCAGATTTACGAGCAGTACTTC.

The chain joins TRBV28 to TRBJ2-3; tentatively, D is TRBD2 (6 bases). Germline V gives CDR1 MDHEN, CDR2 SYDVKM. V dropped 2 bases and J dropped 2 bases, with 11 bases sitting between them. This CDR3 comprises 15 residues. CDR3 DNA sequence: TGTGCCAGCAGTTTACAGGAGGGAATCACAGATACGCAGTATTTT. Translated: CASSLQEGITDTQYF.

This clonotype was counted ten times or more. The genes are TRBV3-1 and TRBJ1-2, with no clear D. The CDR3 runs to 13 residues. V dropped 1 base and J dropped 9 bases, with 12 bases sitting between them. Germline assignment: CDR1 LGHDT and CDR2 YNNKEL (reference sequence). DNA for the CDR3: TGTGCCAGCAGCCAAGCCGGGCTGGGGAGCTACACCTTC. This encodes CASSQAGLGSYTF.

The V and J genes are TRBV19 and TRBJ1-1, with D maybe TRBD1 (5 bases). The V end lost 6 bases, the J end lost 1 base, and 9 bases lay between the germline ends. This CDR3 is built from 13 residues. Germline V gene sequence: CDR1 LNHDA, CDR2 SQIVND (reference sequence). This chain's CDR3 is CASRLDRNTEAFF. CDR3 DNA sequence: TGTGCCAGTAGACTCGACAGGAACACTGAAGCTTTCTTT.

The rearrangement links TRBV29-1 to TRBJ2-7; 7 bases match TRBD1. Germline V gene lookup returns CDR1 SQVTM and CDR2 ANQGSEA. This CDR3 is 14 amino acids long. Germline trimming cut 6 bases from V and 6 bases from J; bases unmatched to any gene: 14. CDR3 sequence (DNA): TGCAGCGTGAATAAACAGGGGACAGCGGCCGAGCAGTACTTC. As protein: CSVNKQGTAAEQYF.

This clonotype was seen more than once but under ten times. The chain carries TRBV12-3 or TRBV12-4 and TRBJ2-7, with D unclear. Trimming took off 1 base at V and 2 bases at J, with 6 bases between the two ends. CDR3 size: 13 residues. Written as DNA, the CDR3 is TGTGCCAGCAGTTTAGGCTGGACCTACGAGCAGTACTTC. It encodes CASSLGWTYEQYF.

This clonotype came up many times. The CDR3 DNA is TGCAGTGCTAGTACCGAGCGGGCTCTCACAGATACGCAGTATTTT. Its protein product is CSASTERALTDTQYF. The chain carries TRBV20-1 and TRBJ2-3; D might be TRBD2 (6 bases). The V gene's germline CDR1 is DFQATT and CDR2 SNEGSKA (reference sequence). V gave up 3 bases and J gave up 2 bases, with 15 bases separating them. The CDR3 contains 15 residues.

There are many counts of this clonotype. The CDR3 DNA reads TGTGCCAGCAGTTTAGGGGTAGCGGGAGGGCAAAGTGGCGAGCAGTACTTC. This translates into CASSLGVAGGQSGEQYF. This sequence joins TRBV12-3 or TRBV12-4 and TRBJ2-7; 11 nucleotides match TRBD2. Trimming took 1 base from V and 6 from J; bases not matched to a gene: 11. The CDR3 runs to 17 residues.